Presented here are 21 T cell receptor beta chains from one specimen sequenced in a study of blood T cell repertoires in COVID-19. Clones were read by immunoSEQ multiplex PCR, and TCRdb kept only the in-frame ones, dropping some. The table shows over 110,000 clones, with around 89% occurring only once. Sequenced input: peripheral blood. All receptors derive from a human donor in a cohort sampled during active COVID-19.

This clone is a singleton in its sample. The V gene is TRBV6-6, the J gene TRBJ2-7; the match to TRBD1 covers 9 bases. The CDR3 runs to 15 residues. The trim removed 2 bases at V and 5 bases at J, leaving 7 bases unmatched. Germline loops: CDR1 MNHNY, CDR2 SVGAGI (reference sequence). The CDR3 sequence: CASSYLGQGMDEQYF. The CDR3 bases are TGTGCCAGCAGTTACCTGGGACAGGGTATGGACGAGCAGTACTTC.

The chain employs TRBV7-3 and TRBJ1-2, with unresolved D. V gave up 4 bases and J gave up 0 bases, with 3 bases separating them. This CDR3 comprises 12 residues. Germline loops: CDR1 SGHTA, CDR2 FQGTGA. This CDR3 is CASSYSNYGYTF. The DNA of the CDR3 is TGTGCCAGCAGCTACTCTAACTATGGCTACACCTTC.

CDR3 in amino acids: CASSSSRRAELFF. The CDR3 DNA reads TGTGCCAGCAGTTCCTCGCGGCGCGCGGAGCTGTTTTTT. This chain links TRBV6-5 with TRBJ2-2, with unresolved D. This CDR3 has 13 amino acids. Germline V lookup: CDR1 MNHEY, CDR2 SVGAGI. Between the trimmed V and J ends, which lost 4 bases and 10 bases, there was a span of 13 bases.

The chain is built from TRBV23-1 and TRBJ1-2, with TRBD1 matching 9 bases. TRBV23-1 has ORF status, its function being uncertain. The V segment lost 8 bases and the J segment 1 base; nucleotides outside the gene matches: 8. CDR3 length equals 15 residues. The CDR3 here is CASGGQGRGNYGYTF. The CDR3 nucleotides read TGCGCCAGCGGGGGACAGGGCAGGGGTAACTATGGCTACACCTTC.

V and J are TRBV7-8 and TRBJ2-7; unclear D gene. Germline V gives CDR1 SGHVS, CDR2 FQNEAQ. Trimming stripped 5 bases from V and 0 bases from J, with 8 bases between. The CDR3 spans 13 residues. CDR3 amino acids: CASSPLTSYEQYF. The CDR3, as DNA: TGTGCCAGCAGCCCCCTAACCTCCTACGAGCAGTACTTC.

This rearrangement joins TRBV4-1 to TRBJ1-6; tentative D call: TRBD1 (6 bases). V gave up 4 bases and J gave up 15 bases, with 16 bases separating them. This CDR3 region has 13 residues. Germline V lookup: CDR1 MGHRA, CDR2 YSYEKL. CDR3 bases: TGCGCCAGCAGCCCACAGGACAGTCATCTCCTCCACTTT. Amino acid sequence: CASSPQDSHLLHF.

The rearrangement joins TRBV18 to TRBJ1-1, with 8 bases matching TRBD1. Per the germline V gene, CDR1 is KGHSH and CDR2 is LQKENI. The J segment lost 0 bases and the V segment lost 4 bases, leaving 4 bases of the junction unmatched. The CDR3 loop spans 15 amino acids. The CDR3 spells CASSQTGAMNTEAFF. The CDR3 nucleotides are TGTGCCAGCTCACAGACAGGGGCGATGAACACTGAAGCTTTCTTT. The full variable domain, rest sourced from reference TRBV18 and TRBJ1-1, is NAGVMQNPRHLVRRRGQEARLRCSPMKGHSHVYWYRQLPEEGLKFMVYLQKENIIDESGMPKERFSAEFPKEGPSILRIQQVVRGDSAAYFCASSQTGAMNTEAFFGQGTRLTVV.

This clone has just one count. The chain carries TRBV5-6 and TRBJ2-5; perhaps TRBD1 as D (5 bases). The CDR3 totals 13 residues. CDR1 and CDR2 (germline): SGHDT, YYEEEE. V was trimmed by 1 base and J by 5 bases, leaving 9 bases between them. CDR3 nucleotide sequence: TGTGCCAGCAGCTTGCAGGGTGAGGAGACCCAGTACTTC. This gives the protein CASSLQGEETQYF.

V gene TRBV9 combines with J gene TRBJ2-3; D may be TRBD2 (6 bases). CDR1 is SGDLS and CDR2 is YYNGEE in the germline V gene. V dropped 0 bases and J dropped 0 bases, with 8 bases sitting between them. This CDR3 is built from 15 residues. CDR3 nucleotide sequence: TGTGCCAGCAGCGTAGCCGGGACTAGCACAGATACGCAGTATTTT. This encodes CASSVAGTSTDTQYF.

The V gene is TRBV27, the J gene TRBJ1-6; 7 nucleotides align to TRBD1. The CDR3 totals 18 residues. The junction had 9 bases not matched to a gene; V was cut back by 3 bases and J by 1 base. CDR1 MNHEY and CDR2 SMNVEV come from the germline V gene (reference sequence). The CDR3 bases are TGTGCCAGCAGTTTTGGCCTTTCAGGGGGATCCTATAATTCACCCCTCCACTTT. Translation: CASSFGLSGGSYNSPLHF.

The rearrangement joins TRBV7-6 to TRBJ2-3, with D hard to call. The CDR3 consists of 15 residues. The germline V gene encodes CDR1 SGHVS and CDR2 FNYEAQ. The ends were cut back, 5 bases at V and 3 bases at J, with 15 bases in the middle. The CDR3 DNA reads TGTGCCAGCAGCAAACACGAGGTTCGGACAGATACGCAGTATTTT. Translated: CASSKHEVRTDTQYF.

V gene TRBV28 combines with J gene TRBJ1-5; 8 bases align to TRBD1. This CDR3 region has 15 residues. With 8 bases clipped from V and 6 bases from J, the junction kept 12 bases outside the gene matches. Germline V gene data show CDR1 as MDHEN and CDR2 as SYDVKM. CDR3 sequence (DNA): TGTGCCAGCCGCTCGAATACAGGGGGTATTCAGCCCCAGCATTTT. Protein sequence: CASRSNTGGIQPQHF.

This rearrangement joins TRBV19 to TRBJ2-2; the match to TRBD1 covers 10 bases. Germline-derived CDR1 and CDR2 are LNHDA and SQIVND (reference sequence). The CDR3 is made up of 16 amino acids. V trimming: 6 bases; J trimming: 3 bases; junction bases outside the gene matches: 7. The CDR3 protein is CASSRGTGVDTGELFF. The CDR3 region has the DNA TGTGCCAGTAGCAGGGGGACAGGGGTGGACACCGGGGAGCTGTTTTTT.

This chain uses TRBV9 with TRBJ1-4; 9 bases line up with TRBD1. The CDR3 has 15 amino acids. After removal of 4 bases from V and 4 bases from J, the junction contained 5 bases not matched to a gene. CDR1 SGDLS and CDR2 YYNGEE come from the germline V gene. DNA of the CDR3: TGTGCCAGCAGCCCGGACAGGGGTGATAATGAAAAACTGTTTTTT. Residues: CASSPDRGDNEKLFF.

The chain joins TRBV11-2 to TRBJ1-2; 12 bases match TRBD1. V was pared by 5 bases and J by 12 bases, with 7 bases of the junction left unmatched. CDR3 length: 13 amino acids. Per germline, CDR1 SGHAT and CDR2 FQNNGV. In nucleotides, the CDR3 is TGTGCCAGCAGCCTCCGGGACAGGGGGCGCGACACCTTC. As protein: CASSLRDRGRDTF.

Written as DNA, the CDR3 is TGTGCCAGCAGCTTAATGGGGGGACCCGGGGAGCTGTTTTTT. Residues: CASSLMGGPGELFF. The chain uses TRBV5-8 and TRBJ2-2; D is perhaps TRBD2 (6 bases). The CDR3 is 14 amino acids. Germline assignment: CDR1 SGHTS and CDR2 YDEGEE. V was trimmed by 2 bases and J by 6 bases, leaving 11 bases between them.

This chain uses TRBV6-2 or TRBV6-3 with TRBJ1-2, with 7 bases aligning to TRBD1. Losses at the gene ends were 0 bases for V and 8 bases for J; bases not matched to a gene: 6. The CDR3 is made up of 14 amino acids. Germline V CDR1 and CDR2: MNHEY, SVGEGT. The CDR3 spells CASSYSPGGSGYTF. CDR3 bases: TGTGCCAGCAGTTACTCCCCAGGGGGTAGCGGCTACACCTTC.

The chain joins TRBV15 to TRBJ2-5; the D gene is possibly TRBD1 (6 bases). CDR3 length: 14 residues. Germline lookup yields CDR1 LNHNV and CDR2 YYDKDF (reference sequence). The V end lost 0 bases, the J end lost 5 bases, and 10 bases lay between the germline ends. The CDR3 region has the DNA TGTGCCACCAGCAGAGATGGACAGTTCGAGACCCAGTACTTC. It specifies CATSRDGQFETQYF.

V gene TRBV9 combines with J gene TRBJ2-2, with D unclear. The CDR3 consists of 13 residues. Germline V gene sequence: CDR1 SGDLS, CDR2 YYNGEE. The V end was cut by 2 bases, the J end by 6 bases, with 8 bases between. In DNA, the CDR3 is TGTGCCAGCAGCGTCAGGCTATCCGGGGAGCTGTTTTTT. Its translation is CASSVRLSGELFF.

This CDR3 is CASSLGTGVDQPQHF. In nucleotides, the CDR3 is TGCGCCAGCAGCTTGGGAACAGGGGTTGACCAGCCCCAGCATTTT. The V and J genes are TRBV5-1 and TRBJ1-5, with 7 bases that match TRBD1. The CDR3 length is 15 residues. The V gene's germline CDR1 is SGHRS and CDR2 YFSETQ. The V segment lost 0 bases and the J segment 7 bases; nucleotides outside the gene matches: 7.

This sequence joins TRBV4-1 and TRBJ1-2; D is unclear. V lost 0 bases to trimming and J lost 0 bases, with 8 bases between them. CDR1 MGHRA and CDR2 YSYEKL come from the germline V gene. The CDR3 is made up of 15 amino acids. DNA for the CDR3: TGCGCCAGCAGCCAAGAGGAGGCCACTAACTATGGCTACACCTTC. Translating it yields CASSQEEATNYGYTF.